What follows are 23 T cell receptor beta chains derived from one specimen sequenced in a study of shared clonotypes between healthy human individuals. Profiled with immunoSEQ multiplex PCR; TCRdb holds only in-frame clones, not every one. The sample includes a few million clones, roughly 92% of them seen just once. The source material was naive CD4+ T cells sorted from blood. Subset in this sample: CD45RA+ positively selected. The receptors derive from a man younger than 35 in good health.

This clone was detected a few times. The J gene is TRBJ2-7, the V gene TRBV14; D not resolved. The V gene's germline CDR1 is SGHDN and CDR2 FVKESK. The CDR3 loop spans 11 amino acids. V was cut by 2 bases and J by 3 bases, with 2 bases left in between. The CDR3 region has the DNA TGTGCCAGCAGCCAATACTACGAGCAGTACTTC. Its protein is CASSQYYEQYF.

V and J are TRBV4-2 and TRBJ2-4, with TRBD2 matching 11 bases. The CDR3 extends over 18 amino acids. After removal of 1 base from V and 0 bases from J, the junction contained 5 bases not matched to a gene. The germline gives CDR1 LGHNA, CDR2 YNFKEQ. The chain's CDR3 is CASSQVSGGAVAKNIQYF. The CDR3 bases are TGTGCCAGCAGCCAAGTTAGCGGGGGGGCCGTAGCCAAAAACATTCAGTACTTC.

This chain links TRBV18 with TRBJ1-2; possible D gene TRBD1, 5 bases. V was clipped by 2 bases and J by 3 bases, with 10 bases between them. CDR3 length equals 14 residues. Germline V gives CDR1 KGHSH, CDR2 LQKENI. The CDR3 coding sequence is TGTGCCAGCTCACCAATCAGGGATCACTATGGCTACACCTTC. Encoded protein: CASSPIRDHYGYTF. Drawing the rest from reference TRBV18 and TRBJ1-2, the complete variable domain is NAGVMQNPRHLVRRRGQEARLRCSPMKGHSHVYWYRQLPEEGLKFMVYLQKENIIDESGMPKERFSAEFPKEGPSILRIQQVVRGDSAAYFCASSPIRDHYGYTFGSGTRLTVV.

This clone was counted once. The V and J genes are TRBV27 and TRBJ2-3, with no clear D. Germline V gene data show CDR1 as MNHEY and CDR2 as SMNVEV (reference sequence). Trimming shortened V by 3 bases and J by 0 bases, and 7 bases separated the two germline ends. The CDR3 is 14 residues long. The CDR3: CASSFLTSTDTQYF. CDR3 nucleotides: TGTGCCAGCAGTTTCCTGACTAGCACAGATACGCAGTATTTT.

CDR3 DNA sequence: TGTGCCAGCAGTTTATCGGGGTTCCCCGAGCAGTACTTC. Translated, it gives CASSLSGFPEQYF. V and J are TRBV27 and TRBJ2-7; no reliable D call. Germline V CDR1 and CDR2: MNHEY, SMNVEV (reference sequence). The CDR3 is 13 residues long. V shed 0 bases and J shed 6 bases, with 9 bases lying between them.

The chain uses TRBV5-6 and TRBJ1-2; D is possibly TRBD1 (5 bases). V dropped 2 bases and J dropped 0 bases, with 14 bases sitting between them. The CDR3 runs to 16 residues. Germline V gene data show CDR1 as SGHDT and CDR2 as YYEEEE. CDR3 nucleotide sequence: TGTGCCAGCAGCTTCGGTAGGGGCGTAACTAACTATGGCTACACCTTC. Encoded protein: CASSFGRGVTNYGYTF.

J is TRBJ1-1 and V is TRBV2; possibly TRBD1 for D (6 bases). Germline values: CDR1 SNHLY, CDR2 FYNNEI. This CDR3 contains 14 residues. The germline V and J ends were trimmed by 6 bases and 1 base, with 12 bases remaining between them. The CDR3, as DNA: TGTGCCAGCAGGAGACAGGTGTCGAACACTGAAGCTTTCTTT. This encodes CASRRQVSNTEAFF.

The chain links TRBV19 to TRBJ2-2; D unclear. Trimming removed 1 base from V and 1 base from J, with 13 bases in between. The CDR3 has 17 residues. Germline values: CDR1 LNHDA, CDR2 SQIVND (reference sequence). The CDR3: CASSIGPPGGNTGELFF. CDR3 coding DNA: TGTGCCAGTAGTATAGGCCCACCTGGCGGGAACACCGGGGAGCTGTTTTTT.

V usage is TRBV28 and J usage is TRBJ1-5; possible D gene TRBD1, 5 bases. The length of the CDR3 is 16 residues. Germline CDR1 reads MDHEN; CDR2 reads SYDVKM. The V end was cut by 8 bases, the J end by 1 base, with 18 bases between. The CDR3 DNA reads TGTGCCAGCGCCCCCGGGGGGGAAGGGAGCAATCAGCCCCAGCATTTT. It is translated as CASAPGGEGSNQPQHF.

This clone was detected once. This sample includes further DNA sequences coding for the same CDR3. The rearrangement links TRBV14 to TRBJ2-5; D is undetermined. V dropped 4 bases and J dropped 5 bases, with 11 bases sitting between them. The CDR3 is 13 amino acids. CDR1 is SGHDN, CDR2 FVKESK, per germline. CDR3 sequence reads: CASSPRLGETQYF. DNA for the CDR3: TGTGCCAGCAGCCCCCGCTTGGGCGAGACCCAGTACTTC.

The gene calls are TRBV7-2 and TRBJ2-5, with D perhaps assigned TRBD1 or TRBD2 (5 bases each). The CDR3 is 15 amino acids. The germline V gene has CDR1 SGHTA and CDR2 FQGNSA. V dropped 1 base and J dropped 5 bases, with 14 bases sitting between them. The CDR3 coding sequence is TGTGCCAGCAGCTTAGATGGGACCACCGGGGAGACCCAGTACTTC. It yields the protein CASSLDGTTGETQYF. The full variable domain, with the rest looked up from reference TRBV7-2 and TRBJ2-5, is GAGVSQSPSNKVTEKGKDVELRCDPISGHTALYWYRQSLGQGLEFLIYFQGNSAPDKSGLPSDRFSAERTGGSVSTLTIQRTQQEDSAVYLCASSLDGTTGETQYFGPGTRLLVL.

The chain has TRBV5-1 and TRBJ1-4; TRBD1 matches 11 bases. CDR1 SGHRS and CDR2 YFSETQ come from the germline V gene. Unmatched junction bases numbered 12, after V lost 8 bases and J lost 3 bases. There are 17 residues in the CDR3. This CDR3 reads CASYSGTGGRANEKLFF. CDR3 bases: TGCGCCAGTTACTCCGGGACAGGGGGTAGAGCTAATGAAAAACTGTTTTTT.

The chain couples TRBV9 to TRBJ2-5; 7 bases map to TRBD2. Trimming took 0 bases from V and 3 from J; bases not matched to a gene: 2. CDR3 length equals 14 residues. The germline V gene encodes CDR1 SGDLS and CDR2 YYNGEE. CDR3 nucleotides: TGTGCCAGCAGCGTAGATGGGAGGGAAGAGACCCAGTACTTC. Residues: CASSVDGREETQYF. Supplemented by reference TRBV9 and TRBJ2-5, the full variable domain reads DSGVTQTPKHLITATGQRVTLRCSPRSGDLSVYWYQQSLDQGLQFLIQYYNGEERAKGNILERFSAQQFPDLHSELNLSSLELGDSALYFCASSVDGREETQYFGPGTRLLVL.

The rearrangement links TRBV7-9 to TRBJ2-1; 9 nucleotides match TRBD2. The CDR3 is made up of 15 amino acids. The germline gives CDR1 SEHNR, CDR2 FQNEAQ (reference sequence). Losses at the gene ends were 3 bases for V and 9 bases for J; bases not matched to a gene: 9. The CDR3 is CASSFSGSGLGEQFF. DNA for the CDR3: TGTGCCAGCAGCTTTAGCGGGAGTGGTCTTGGTGAGCAGTTCTTC.

Comment on this clone: This sample includes further DNA sequences coding for the same CDR3. This sequence joins TRBV25-1 and TRBJ2-7; 7 bases match TRBD1. The germline gives CDR1 MGHDK, CDR2 SYGVNS. The CDR3 runs to 14 residues. J gave up 0 bases and V 2 bases, and 1 base lay outside the gene matches. This CDR3 reads CASSETGASYEQYF. CDR3 DNA: TGTGCCAGCAGTGAAACAGGGGCCTCCTACGAGCAGTACTTC.

This rearrangement joins TRBV10-3 to TRBJ2-5; weak D call: TRBD1 (6 bases). The CDR3 covers 13 residues. Trimming pared 6 bases from V and 1 base from J, leaving 9 bases between. Germline loops: CDR1 ENHRY, CDR2 SYGVKD. CDR3 sequence: CAIRQGLQETQYF. CDR3 in DNA: TGTGCCATCAGGCAGGGGCTCCAAGAGACCCAGTACTTC.

The chain is built from TRBV5-6 and TRBJ1-4, with unresolved D. This CDR3 is built from 14 residues. Trimming took 0 bases from V and 3 from J, leaving 6 bases between them. The germline gives CDR1 SGHDT, CDR2 YYEEEE. The CDR3 loop reads CASSLGQPNEKLFF. CDR3 nucleotide sequence: TGTGCCAGCAGCTTGGGGCAGCCTAATGAAAAACTGTTTTTT.

The rearrangement links TRBV4-1 to TRBJ1-2; D is uncertain. Trimming took 1 base from V and 7 from J, leaving 22 bases between them. CDR1 is MGHRA, CDR2 YSYEKL, per germline. The CDR3 consists of 17 residues. This CDR3 is CASSQVDPALVTGGYTF. The DNA for the CDR3 is TGCGCCAGCAGCCAAGTAGATCCCGCACTTGTTACGGGTGGCTACACCTTC.

As to this clone: The sample carries other DNA sequences with the same CDR3. The rearrangement joins TRBV9 to TRBJ2-3; no clear D. Trimming took off 4 bases at V and 2 bases at J, with 5 bases between the two ends. CDR1 is SGDLS and CDR2 is YYNGEE in the germline V gene. This CDR3 is 12 amino acids long. CDR3 residues: CASSTNTDTQYF. CDR3 nucleotide sequence: TGTGCCAGCAGCACTAACACAGATACGCAGTATTTT. The variable domain in full, with the rest retrieved from reference TRBV9 and TRBJ2-3, is DSGVTQTPKHLITATGQRVTLRCSPRSGDLSVYWYQQSLDQGLQFLIQYYNGEERAKGNILERFSAQQFPDLHSELNLSSLELGDSALYFCASSTNTDTQYFGPGTRLTVL.

Remarks on this clone: Other DNA sequences from this sample encode an identical CDR3 as well. This sequence joins TRBV5-1 and TRBJ1-4, with D perhaps matching TRBD1 (5 bases). From germline, CDR1 is SGHRS and CDR2 YFSETQ. This CDR3 spans 14 amino acids. V was pared by 0 bases and J by 8 bases, with 11 bases between. The CDR3 sequence: CASSLAGGGEKLFF. CDR3 DNA sequence: TGCGCCAGCAGCTTGGCCGGGGGAGGGGAAAAACTGTTTTTT.

The rearrangement links TRBV2 to TRBJ2-5, with 7 bases fitting TRBD2. CDR3 size: 14 residues. V trimming: 4 bases; J trimming: 5 bases; junction bases outside the gene matches: 7. Germline CDR1 is SNHLY and CDR2 is FYNNEI. Here the CDR3 reads CASSGGAGLETQYF. The CDR3 DNA sequence: TGTGCCAGCAGTGGGGGAGCGGGATTGGAGACCCAGTACTTC.

V and J are TRBV28 and TRBJ1-2, with no clear D. This CDR3 spans 13 amino acids. V shed 0 bases and J shed 7 bases, with 9 bases lying between them. Germline V CDR1 and CDR2: MDHEN, SYDVKM. Here the CDR3 DNA reads TGTGCCAGCAGTTTATGGGCAGCAGCTGGCTACACCTTC. This translates into CASSLWAAAGYTF.

The chain has TRBV11-2 and TRBJ1-6; D may be TRBD1 (5 bases). The CDR3 consists of 11 residues. CDR1 is SGHAT, CDR2 FQNNGV, per germline. V dropped 5 bases and J dropped 14 bases, with 10 bases sitting between them. In nucleotides, the CDR3 is TGTGCCAGCAGCCCAGGGTTTTCCCTCCACTTT. Its translation is CASSPGFSLHF.